The 24 T cell receptor beta chains given below trace back to one sample, sequenced in a study of control samples from healthy donors and cancer patients. Some clones are missing from TCRdb's copy, which holds only in-frame ones; the method was immunoSEQ multiplex PCR. The sample gives over 85,000 clones, roughly 90% of which show up once; around 3.5% is in the top ten. The source material was PBMCs. These receptors all stem from a woman aged 55-69 years with lung cancer.

This sequence joins TRBV7-3 and TRBJ1-6; 9 bases agree with TRBD1. Germline values: CDR1 SGHTA, CDR2 FQGTGA. The V gene end was trimmed by 0 bases and the J gene end by 6 bases; junction bases not matched to a gene: 0. The CDR3 covers 15 residues. CDR3 nucleotides: TGTGCCAGCAGCTTAACGGGACAGGGTAATTCACCCCTCCACTTT. As protein: CASSLTGQGNSPLHF.

The rearrangement uses TRBV3-1 (or the pseudogene TRBV3-2) and TRBJ2-7, with D perhaps TRBD1 or TRBD2 (5 bases each). V lost 4 bases to trimming and J lost 6 bases, with 19 bases between them. The CDR3 spans 15 residues. Germline values: CDR1 LGHDT, CDR2 YNNKEL (reference sequence). Here the CDR3 DNA reads TGTGCCAGCAGCCTCTCCGGGACCGAGATCTCCGAGCAGTACTTC. It translates to CASSLSGTEISEQYF.

With regard to this clone: Other nucleotide sequences in the sample specify the same CDR3. This sequence joins TRBV10-3 and TRBJ1-1, with unresolved D. V gave up 0 bases and J gave up 0 bases, with 8 bases separating them. There are 15 residues in the CDR3. CDR1 is ENHRY and CDR2 is SYGVKD in the germline V gene. The CDR3 nucleotides read TGTGCCATCAGTGAGTCCGATAGACTGAACACTGAAGCTTTCTTT. This codes for CAISESDRLNTEAFF.

This chain links TRBV6-2 or TRBV6-3 with TRBJ1-2, with a weak D call TRBD1 (5 bases). The V gene lost 6 bases and the J gene lost 4 bases, with 21 bases spanning the gap. Germline V gene lookup returns CDR1 MNHEY and CDR2 SVGEGT. The CDR3 has 16 residues. The CDR3 region is CASSRNSGGIGYGYTF. Here the CDR3 DNA reads TGTGCCAGCAGCCGGAATTCGGGGGGGATAGGCTATGGCTACACCTTC.

The rearrangement uses TRBV12-3 or TRBV12-4 and TRBJ2-2; tentative D call: TRBD1 (6 bases). Between the trimmed V and J ends, which lost 6 bases and 4 bases, there was a span of 9 bases. This CDR3 has 13 residues. CDR3 in DNA: TGTGCCAGCAGCCCACAGGGCACCGGGGAGCTGTTTTTT. Protein: CASSPQGTGELFF.

The chain carries TRBV4-1 and TRBJ2-1; D is perhaps TRBD1 (5 bases). Germline lookup yields CDR1 MGHRA and CDR2 YSYEKL. V shed 0 bases and J shed 1 base, with 10 bases lying between them. The CDR3 runs 16 residues. CDR3 DNA sequence: TGCGCCAGCAGCCAAGAATGGCAGGGATCCTACAATGAGCAGTTCTTC. Translating gives CASSQEWQGSYNEQFF.

The rearrangement uses TRBV11-2 and TRBJ2-1; D unresolved. This CDR3 has 15 residues. V was shortened by 7 bases and J by 2 bases, with 15 bases between the two germline ends. Germline V lookup: CDR1 SGHAT, CDR2 FQNNGV. The CDR3 is CASMQLGSTYNEQFF. CDR3 coding DNA: TGTGCCAGCATGCAACTGGGGTCGACCTACAATGAGCAGTTCTTC.

The J gene is TRBJ2-4, the V gene TRBV7-2; TRBD2 aligns across 7 bases. Trimming at V came to 1 base and at J to 8 bases, leaving 5 bases not matched to a gene. Germline V CDR1 and CDR2: SGHTA, FQGNSA. The CDR3 runs to 14 residues. The CDR3 here is CASSLGVGGHIQYF. DNA of the CDR3: TGTGCCAGCAGCTTAGGGGTGGGAGGGCACATTCAGTACTTC.

The rearrangement uses TRBV19 and TRBJ1-6, with D possibly TRBD1 on 5 matching bases. CDR1 LNHDA and CDR2 SQIVND come from the germline V gene (reference sequence). The CDR3 is made up of 15 amino acids. V was cut by 7 bases and J by 5 bases, with 15 bases left in between. The chain's CDR3 is CASISRELNNSPLHF. The CDR3 coding sequence is TGTGCCAGTATCTCCAGGGAGTTAAATAATTCACCCCTCCACTTT.

This chain joins TRBV28 and TRBJ1-3; D is unresolved. The germline V gene encodes CDR1 MDHEN and CDR2 SYDVKM. The V and J ends lost 7 bases and 0 bases respectively, with 16 bases between them. The length of the CDR3 is 16 residues. The CDR3 DNA reads TGTGCCAGCACCGACATCGTAGGGAGCTCTGGAAACACCATATATTTT. Its protein is CASTDIVGSSGNTIYF.

V gene TRBV6-6 combines with J gene TRBJ2-3; no clear D. CDR1 MNHNY and CDR2 SVGAGI come from the germline V gene (reference sequence). V was trimmed by 9 bases and J by 7 bases, leaving 20 bases between them. The CDR3 sequence is 14 residues long. The CDR3 DNA reads TGTGCCAGTTCCGAAGGACCGCGATTTAATACGCAGTATTTT. Translating gives CASSEGPRFNTQYF.

V gene TRBV3-1 (or the pseudogene TRBV3-2) combines with J gene TRBJ1-5; D not resolved. This CDR3 has 14 residues. V dropped 2 bases and J dropped 3 bases, with 8 bases sitting between them. The germline CDR1 and CDR2 sequences are LGHDT and YNNKEL (reference sequence). This chain's CDR3 is CASSQIQVNQPQHF. CDR3 nucleotides: TGTGCCAGCAGCCAAATCCAGGTCAATCAGCCCCAGCATTTT.

The V and J genes are TRBV4-1 and TRBJ1-6; no clear D. Germline assignment: CDR1 MGHRA and CDR2 YSYEKL. The CDR3 is made up of 14 amino acids. The V gene lost 0 bases and the J gene lost 7 bases, with 7 bases spanning the gap. Here the CDR3 DNA reads TGCGCCAGCAGCCAAGATTTGGGGAATTCACCCCTCCACTTT. Its translation: CASSQDLGNSPLHF.

The V call is TRBV10-3, the J call TRBJ2-3, with a weak D call TRBD2 (5 bases). V was clipped by 8 bases and J by 0 bases, with 15 bases between them. Germline V lookup: CDR1 ENHRY, CDR2 SYGVKD. The CDR3 totals 15 residues. As DNA, the CDR3 is TGTGCCATCCGGTACGGTGGGGAGAGCACAGATACGCAGTATTTT. Its protein product is CAIRYGGESTDTQYF.

This chain links TRBV9 with TRBJ1-6; D gene unclear. With 0 bases removed from V and 8 bases from J, the gap between germline ends came to 12 bases. Germline values: CDR1 SGDLS, CDR2 YYNGEE. The CDR3 is made up of 15 amino acids. The CDR3 protein is CASSVGRIGDSPLHF. DNA for the CDR3: TGTGCCAGCAGCGTAGGACGCATCGGCGATTCACCCCTCCACTTT.

For the CDR3, the DNA is TGTGCCAGCTCACCGGGGACTAGCGGGGGAAATGAGCAGTTCTTC. As protein: CASSPGTSGGNEQFF. The chain is built from TRBV18 and TRBJ2-1, with TRBD2 matching over 14 bases. J gave up 7 bases and V 3 bases, and 2 bases lay outside the gene matches. The CDR3 spans 15 residues. Germline V gene data show CDR1 as KGHSH and CDR2 as LQKENI.

The chain uses TRBV18 and TRBJ2-5, with D unresolved. This CDR3 comprises 15 residues. V shed 0 bases and J shed 0 bases, with 8 bases lying between them. CDR1 and CDR2 (germline): KGHSH, LQKENI. Here the CDR3 reads CASSPPGRYQETQYF. The CDR3, as DNA: TGTGCCAGCTCACCACCGGGCAGGTACCAAGAGACCCAGTACTTC.

The chain has TRBV19 and TRBJ2-2; D is possibly TRBD2 (5 bases). CDR3 length equals 14 residues. CDR1 LNHDA and CDR2 SQIVND come from the germline V gene (reference sequence). With 3 bases removed from V and 1 base from J, the gap between germline ends came to 6 bases. The CDR3 bases are TGTGCCAGTAGTATCGGGGTGAACACCGGGGAGCTGTTTTTT. This sequence encodes CASSIGVNTGELFF.

The rearrangement links TRBV7-2 to TRBJ1-1; TRBD1 aligns across 11 bases. The CDR3 has 16 amino acids. Germline CDR1 is SGHTA and CDR2 is FQGNSA. V was pared by 5 bases and J by 4 bases, with 9 bases of the junction left unmatched. DNA of the CDR3: TGTGCCAGCAGCCCCGGGACAGGGGGTGGAGGCACTGAAGCTTTCTTT. This encodes CASSPGTGGGGTEAFF.

The chain combines TRBV6-5 with TRBJ2-7; D unresolved. The CDR3 totals 12 residues. Germline V CDR1 and CDR2: MNHEY, SVGAGI. V lost 4 bases, J lost 5 bases, and 9 bases lay in between. The chain's CDR3 is CASSSQGDEQYF. CDR3 sequence (DNA): TGTGCCAGCAGTTCCCAAGGAGACGAGCAGTACTTC.

The gene calls are TRBV5-1 and TRBJ1-1, with 8 bases lining up with TRBD1. This CDR3 contains 15 residues. The V gene end was trimmed by 1 base and the J gene end by 0 bases; junction bases not matched to a gene: 2. Germline V gene sequence: CDR1 SGHRS, CDR2 YFSETQ. CDR3 DNA sequence: TGCGCCAGCAGCTTGACAGGGGGTCTGAACACTGAAGCTTTCTTT. Translated, it gives CASSLTGGLNTEAFF.

The V call is TRBV13, the J call TRBJ2-5; TRBD2 agrees at 12 bases. CDR1 and CDR2 from the germline V gene are PRHDT and FYEKMQ (reference sequence). The CDR3 is 17 residues long. J lost 5 bases, V lost 2 bases, and 9 bases had no gene match. The CDR3 bases are TGTGCCAGCAGCTTATTTCGGCTAGCGGGAGGGCGGGAGACCCAGTACTTC. Translated, it gives CASSLFRLAGGRETQYF.

The CDR3 DNA reads as TGTGCCATCAGCGAGGGACAGCAAAATCAGCCCCAGCATTTT. It specifies CAISEGQQNQPQHF. The rearrangement uses TRBV10-3 and TRBJ1-5; 7 nucleotides agree with TRBD1. After removal of 6 bases from V and 4 bases from J, the junction contained 6 bases not matched to a gene. The V gene's germline CDR1 is ENHRY and CDR2 SYGVKD. The CDR3 has 14 residues.

The genes are TRBV4-1 and TRBJ1-2; tentatively, D is TRBD1 (6 bases). Germline loops: CDR1 MGHRA, CDR2 YSYEKL. V was clipped by 1 base and J by 8 bases, with 11 bases between them. The length of the CDR3 is 13 residues. The DNA for the CDR3 is TGCGCCAGCAGCCAAGGGACAGTCTACGGCTACACCTTC. It yields the protein CASSQGTVYGYTF.